This TCR beta chain was sequenced for a study of cytomegalovirus exposure and HLA in healthy donors. Study-wide findings and caveats: Donors were assumed by presence/absence analyses to have roughly uniform sequencing depth.

This PCR relied on a set of 60 Vbeta primers and 13 Jbeta primers. Generated by immunoSEQ multiplex PCR, the TCRdb table keeps only in-frame clones and is missing some. Counted here are around 170,000 clones, about three quarters occurring once; the ten biggest clones make up more than 1.4%. Details on this clone: The target antigen is unknown.

The CDR3 is 14 amino acids. Germline values: CDR1 SNHLY, CDR2 FYNNEI. After removal of 3 bases from V and 6 bases from J, the junction contained 4 bases not matched to a gene. The receptor was derived from a man aged 18 to 30 in good health and CMV-seronegative. The sample taken for sequencing was PBMCs. This chain links TRBV2 with TRBJ1-5, with 8 bases identical to TRBD1. CDR3 amino acids: CASSEQGAFQPQHF. In DNA form, the CDR3 reads TGTGCCAGCAGTGAGCAGGGGGCTTTTCAGCCCCAGCATTTT.